This passage covers 21 T cell receptor beta chains from one sample sequenced in a study of T-cell reconstitution after alpha-beta-depleted transplantation in children. Construction of the TCRbeta library involved unique molecular identifiers. Each CDR3 protein gets one entry after TCRdb re-called the PCR reads with MiXCR. The table records 700,000 or so distinct CDR3 sequences, about an eighth of them present only once. Specimen: PBMCs, collected before TCRalphabeta/CD19-depleted stem cell transplant. The receptors were gathered from a girl aged 2 to 10 with congenital amegakaryocytic thrombocytopenia, due to receive a stem cell transplant.

This clonotype was seen at least ten times. The rearrangement links TRBV5-1 to TRBJ1-2, with 9 bases identical to TRBD1. J gave up 8 bases and V 4 bases, and 9 bases lay outside the gene matches. The germline gives CDR1 SGHRS, CDR2 YFSETQ. The CDR3 is 14 residues long. The CDR3 reads CASSQLGQGRGYTF. As DNA, the CDR3 is TGCGCCAGCAGCCAACTCGGACAGGGGAGAGGCTACACCTTC. Full variable domain (missing parts from reference TRBV5-1 and TRBJ1-2): KAGVTQTPRYLIKTRGQQVTLSCSPISGHRSVSWYQQTPGQGLQFLFEYFSETQRNKGNFPGRFSGRQFSNSRSEMNVSTLELGDSALYLCASSQLGQGRGYTFGSGTRLTVV.

This chain joins TRBV20-1 and TRBJ1-5; the D is unclear. Trimming took 3 bases from V and 0 from J, leaving 12 bases between them. The germline V gene encodes CDR1 DFQATT and CDR2 SNEGSKA (reference sequence). The CDR3 sequence is 15 residues long. This chain's CDR3 is CSASLGHYSNQPQHF. CDR3 nucleotides: TGCAGTGCTAGTCTCGGCCACTATAGCAATCAGCCCCAGCATTTT.

This clonotype was picked up a small number of times. V usage is TRBV5-1 and J usage is TRBJ2-1; D possibly uses TRBD1 or TRBD2 (5 bases each). The CDR3 sequence is 17 residues long. V was clipped by 1 base and J by 7 bases, with 21 bases between them. Germline CDR1 is SGHRS and CDR2 is YFSETQ. CDR3 DNA: TGCGCCAGCAGCTTGCTTATGGGACGAACGAACCGAAATGAGCAGTTCTTC. Its protein product is CASSLLMGRTNRNEQFF.

This clonotype was detected ten times or more. The junction departs from the called germline gene at one end, perhaps through a read error. This chain joins TRBV5-1 and TRBJ2-2; D unclear. The CDR3 consists of 13 residues. Germline assignment: CDR1 SGHRS and CDR2 YFSETQ. The DNA of the CDR3 is TGTGCCAGCAGTTTCTTGGGCACCGGGGAGCTGTTTTTT. Its protein product is CASSFLGTGELFF.

There are many counts of this clonotype. V gene TRBV4-1 combines with J gene TRBJ2-4; D assignment may be TRBD1 or TRBD2 (5 bases each). Germline CDR1 is MGHRA and CDR2 is YSYEKL. This CDR3 has 16 residues. Trimming stripped 0 bases from V and 6 bases from J, with 15 bases between. DNA of the CDR3: TGCGCCAGCAGCCAAGACCCACGGGACCTGAGAAACATTCAGTACTTC. It yields the protein CASSQDPRDLRNIQYF.

CDR3 bases: TGTGCCAGCAGCTTGGGGGGCTCGGGGTATAGAACAGATACGCAGTATTTT. Amino acid sequence: CASSLGGSGYRTDTQYF. This chain joins TRBV5-6 and TRBJ2-3; the D gene could be TRBD1 or TRBD2 (5 bases each). Trimming pared 0 bases from V and 3 bases from J, leaving 17 bases between. The V gene's germline CDR1 is SGHDT and CDR2 YYEEEE. The CDR3 is 17 amino acids.

This clonotype has more than one count but fewer than ten. The rearrangement links TRBV15 to TRBJ2-3, with D perhaps given as TRBD1 or TRBD2 (6 bases each). The germline V gene encodes CDR1 LNHNV and CDR2 YYDKDF (reference sequence). The CDR3 spans 19 residues. Trimming stripped 5 bases from V and 3 bases from J, with 27 bases between. For the CDR3, the DNA is TGTGCCACCAGCGGCTCGGGGAATAAGGGGGGAGCGATTACAGATACGCAGTATTTT. Translation gives CATSGSGNKGGAITDTQYF.

There are many counts of this clonotype. The V and J genes are TRBV18 and TRBJ2-5; D might be TRBD1 (6 bases). The CDR3 sequence is 16 residues long. V was clipped by 0 bases and J by 0 bases, with 11 bases between them. The germline gives CDR1 KGHSH, CDR2 LQKENI. CDR3 residues: CASSPPGGSYQETQYF. The DNA of the CDR3 is TGTGCCAGCTCACCACCAGGGGGATCGTACCAAGAGACCCAGTACTTC.

This clonotype was counted at least ten times. The chain couples TRBV5-1 to TRBJ2-5; D is perhaps TRBD1 (6 bases). Germline CDR1 is SGHRS and CDR2 is YFSETQ. The CDR3 is 15 amino acids. The V and J ends lost 5 bases and 0 bases respectively, with 14 bases between them. The CDR3 region is CASRRQDINQETQYF. The CDR3, as DNA: TGCGCCAGCAGGAGACAGGACATAAACCAAGAGACCCAGTACTTC. Full variable domain (missing parts from reference TRBV5-1 and TRBJ2-5): KAGVTQTPRYLIKTRGQQVTLSCSPISGHRSVSWYQQTPGQGLQFLFEYFSETQRNKGNFPGRFSGRQFSNSRSEMNVSTLELGDSALYLCASRRQDINQETQYFGPGTRLLVL.

A few counts support this clonotype. V is TRBV14 and J is TRBJ2-3; D gene unclear. Germline CDR1 reads SGHDN; CDR2 reads FVKESK. The CDR3 consists of 13 residues. V dropped 2 bases and J dropped 1 base, with 4 bases sitting between them. The CDR3 DNA is TGTGCCAGCAGCCAACAGCGCACAGATACGCAGTATTTT. It codes for CASSQQRTDTQYF.

This clonotype has only a few counts. This chain joins TRBV20-1 and TRBJ1-1; tentatively, D is TRBD1 (5 bases). The CDR3 runs to 13 residues. Per the germline V gene, CDR1 is DFQATT and CDR2 is SNEGSKA (reference sequence). With 6 bases removed from V and 0 bases from J, the gap between germline ends came to 11 bases. CDR3 bases: TGCAGTGCGGTACGAGGGGTGAACACTGAAGCTTTCTTT. This encodes CSAVRGVNTEAFF.

On this clonotype itself: It may be a read error: a sequence one base away is much more abundant. This is likely a read error, given that the CDR3 carries no conserved phenylalanine or tryptophan at its end. This chain uses TRBV7-9 with TRBJ2-1; TRBD2 agrees at 11 bases. The junction had 7 bases not matched to a gene; V was cut back by 5 bases and J by 7 bases. Germline lookup yields CDR1 SEHNR and CDR2 FQNEAQ (reference sequence). This CDR3 has 15 residues. The CDR3 loop is CASSASGRIENEQFS. CDR3 bases: TGTGCCAGCAGCGCTAGCGGGAGGATAGAGAATGAGCAGTTCTCC.

This clonotype was seen ten or more times. V is TRBV12-3 or TRBV12-4 and J is TRBJ2-1, with D perhaps TRBD1 or TRBD2 (5 bases each). Trimming took 9 bases from V and 5 from J, leaving 14 bases between them. This CDR3 region has 13 residues. CDR3 protein: CASQPGPNNEQFF. CDR3 nucleotides: TGTGCCAGTCAACCGGGACCAAACAATGAGCAGTTCTTC.

This clonotype was seen a handful of times. This chain joins TRBV7-9 and TRBJ2-1; D not certain. CDR3 length: 14 residues. Trimming stripped 4 bases from V and 4 bases from J, with 11 bases between. Germline V gene lookup returns CDR1 SEHNR and CDR2 FQNEAQ (reference sequence). CDR3 in DNA: TGTGCCAGCAGCTCCAGGATGACTTACAATGAGCAGTTCTTC. This encodes CASSSRMTYNEQFF.

This clonotype showed up many times. V is TRBV29-1 and J is TRBJ2-6; D remains unclear. V was clipped by 5 bases and J by 2 bases, with 7 bases between them. The CDR3 covers 13 residues. Per germline, CDR1 SQVTM and CDR2 ANQGSEA. The CDR3 bases are TGCAGCGTTTCCTGGGCTGGGGCCAACGTCCTGACTTTC. It encodes CSVSWAGANVLTF.

This chain uses TRBV20-1 with TRBJ2-3, with D uncertain. The germline V gene encodes CDR1 DFQATT and CDR2 SNEGSKA (reference sequence). The length of the CDR3 is 14 residues. V gave up 6 bases and J gave up 3 bases, with 16 bases separating them. Here the CDR3 DNA reads TGCAGTGCAACAGCCCCAGGTTTGACAGATACGCAGTATTTT. This translates into CSATAPGLTDTQYF.

This clonotype came up many times. The V gene is TRBV28, the J gene TRBJ2-1; D remains ambiguous. CDR1 MDHEN and CDR2 SYDVKM come from the germline V gene. Trimming took off 5 bases at V and 5 bases at J, with 16 bases between the two ends. This CDR3 comprises 15 residues. The CDR3 loop is CASSRPSGLDNEQFF. CDR3 nucleotides: TGTGCCAGCAGTCGGCCTTCAGGTCTCGACAATGAGCAGTTCTTC.

The chain has TRBV5-6 and TRBJ1-4; no firm D call. Germline V lookup: CDR1 SGHDT, CDR2 YYEEEE. The CDR3 length is 13 residues. V was cut by 3 bases and J by 7 bases, with 10 bases left in between. CDR3 coding DNA: TGTGCCAGCAGCTCGGGATTAACTGAAAAACTGTTTTTT. It translates to CASSSGLTEKLFF.

This clonotype was counted a few times. V is TRBV20-1 and J is TRBJ2-4; D call uncertain. Trimming took off 1 base at V and 5 bases at J, with 15 bases between the two ends. The CDR3 contains 15 residues. Per germline, CDR1 DFQATT and CDR2 SNEGSKA (reference sequence). The CDR3 region is CSARGLAGTQNIQYF. In DNA form, the CDR3 reads TGCAGTGCTAGAGGCCTCGCCGGTACCCAAAACATTCAGTACTTC.

This clonotype was picked up many times. The chain recombines TRBV29-1 with TRBJ2-1, with 13 bases fitting TRBD2. Trimming took 7 bases from V and 3 from J; bases not matched to a gene: 15. The germline gives CDR1 SQVTM, CDR2 ANQGSEA. The CDR3 spans 18 residues. As DNA, the CDR3 is TGCAGCGGGACTTGGACTAGCGGGAGAGCTAATATCTACAATGAGCAGTTCTTC. It encodes CSGTWTSGRANIYNEQFF.

At least ten counts were recorded for this clonotype. The rearrangement links TRBV20-1 to TRBJ2-7; D gene ambiguous. V dropped 0 bases and J dropped 4 bases, with 10 bases sitting between them. The CDR3 has 13 amino acids. Germline CDR1 reads DFQATT; CDR2 reads SNEGSKA (reference sequence). The CDR3 loop is CSARDPRKYEQYF. The CDR3 DNA reads TGCAGTGCTAGAGATCCCAGAAAGTACGAGCAGTACTTC.